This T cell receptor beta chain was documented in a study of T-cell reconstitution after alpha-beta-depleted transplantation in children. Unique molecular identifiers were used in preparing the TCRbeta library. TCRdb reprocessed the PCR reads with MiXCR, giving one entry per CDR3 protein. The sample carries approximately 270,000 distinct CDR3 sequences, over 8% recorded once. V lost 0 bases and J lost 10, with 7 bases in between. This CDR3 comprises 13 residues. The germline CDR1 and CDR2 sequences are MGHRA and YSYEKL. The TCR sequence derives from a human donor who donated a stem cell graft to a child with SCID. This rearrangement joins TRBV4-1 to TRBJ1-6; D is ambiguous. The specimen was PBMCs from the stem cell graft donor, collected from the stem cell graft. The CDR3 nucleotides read TGCGCCAGCAGCCAAGATTTGCAATCACCCCTCCACTTT. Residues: CASSQDLQSPLHF.